Listed here is a single T cell receptor beta chain. The antigen is not known. Healthy bone marrow donors made up the donor group. This specimen belongs to a study of cytomegalovirus exposure and HLA in healthy donors. Trimming took 3 bases from V and 0 from J, leaving 15 bases between them. Germline V gene data show CDR1 as MDHEN and CDR2 as SYDVKM. This CDR3 is 16 amino acids long. The PCR used 60 Vbeta and 13 Jbeta primers. Clones were read by immunoSEQ multiplex PCR, and TCRdb kept only the in-frame ones, dropping some. The sample consists of about 140,000 clones, around 82% of them appearing once. Findings and limits, study-wide: In a later analysis, common viral pathogens appeared linked to several of the most significant clusters. TCR beta chains numbering more than 150 were designated cytomegalovirus-associated. By a later analysis, the bulk of CMV-associated TCR beta chains appeared HLA-restricted.

The sample was PBMCs. The V call is TRBV28, the J call TRBJ2-7, with D tentatively TRBD1 (5 bases). This receptor was identified in a middle-aged man in good health and CMV-seropositive. This chain's CDR3 is CASSFYGAASSYEQYF. DNA for the CDR3: TGTGCCAGCAGTTTTTATGGGGCGGCGAGCTCCTACGAGCAGTACTTC.